One and the same sample provided the 24 T cell receptor beta chains below, sequenced in a study of blood T cells in healthy people across ages. A second PCR of about 7 to 11 cycles used a sample-barcoded 5' primer and a J-beta primer mix. Each CDR3 protein gets one entry after TCRdb re-called the 5' RACE reads with MiXCR. The sample contains over 1,500,000 distinct CDR3 sequences, roughly two fifths of which appear only once. The sample was blood. The receptors come from a human donor in good health.

The chain is built from TRBV10-3 and TRBJ2-7, with D perhaps assigned TRBD1 or TRBD2 (5 bases each). From germline, CDR1 is ENHRY and CDR2 SYGVKD. The CDR3 spans 15 residues. Trimming took off 3 bases at V and 0 bases at J, with 12 bases between the two ends. The CDR3 here is CAISDTLGTSYEQYF. CDR3 bases: TGTGCCATCAGTGATACCTTAGGGACCTCCTACGAGCAGTACTTC.

The chain joins TRBV20-1 to TRBJ2-3, with 10 bases that match TRBD2. The germline V gene has CDR1 DFQATT and CDR2 SNEGSKA (reference sequence). The V gene end was trimmed by 6 bases and the J gene end by 4 bases; junction bases not matched to a gene: 7. This CDR3 region has 14 residues. In DNA, the CDR3 is TGCAGTGCCAAGCCGGGACTAGCGCCAGATACGCAGTATTTT. Its protein product is CSAKPGLAPDTQYF.

This clonotype was observed a handful of times. The chain employs TRBV14 and TRBJ2-5, with TRBD1 matching over 8 bases. V shed 1 base and J 5 bases; nucleotides not matched to a gene: 15. Germline lookup yields CDR1 SGHDN and CDR2 FVKESK. This CDR3 comprises 18 residues. The DNA of the CDR3 is TGTGCCAGCAGCCAAGTTCAATCCCGCCAGGGGGCAGGGGAGACCCAGTACTTC. Its translation: CASSQVQSRQGAGETQYF.

This rearrangement joins TRBV7-9 to TRBJ1-2; 8 bases match TRBD1. CDR1 is SEHNR, CDR2 FQNEAQ, per germline (reference sequence). With V trimmed by 6 bases and J by 6 bases, 18 bases remained unmatched. The CDR3 is 17 residues long. CDR3 bases: TGTGCCAGCAGTTCAGACAGGGGCTCCCCTCGATTGAATGGCTACACCTTC. This translates into CASSSDRGSPRLNGYTF. The full variable domain, with the rest looked up from reference TRBV7-9 and TRBJ1-2, is DTGVSQNPRHKITKRGQNVTFRCDPISEHNRLYWYRQTLGQGPEFLTYFQNEAQLEKSRLLSDRFSAERPKGSFSTLEIQRTEQGDSAMYLCASSSDRGSPRLNGYTFGSGTRLTVV.

This clonotype was counted a few times. The chain combines TRBV29-1 with TRBJ2-1; D gene ambiguous. The CDR3 length is 12 residues. Trimming left V 2 bases short and J 9 bases short, with 11 bases between. Per the germline V gene, CDR1 is SQVTM and CDR2 is ANQGSEA. CDR3 residues: CSVENRFGEQFF. The CDR3 DNA is TGCAGCGTTGAAAATCGCTTTGGTGAGCAGTTCTTC.

The sample holds many counts of this clonotype. The V call is TRBV4-2, the J call TRBJ1-2, with 10 bases that match TRBD1. Germline loops: CDR1 LGHNA, CDR2 YNFKEQ. This CDR3 is built from 16 residues. The ends lost 0 bases at V and 4 bases at J; junction bases unmatched: 5. CDR3 residues: CASSQDVGQGSYGYTF. In nucleotides, the CDR3 is TGTGCCAGCAGCCAAGATGTGGGACAGGGGAGCTATGGCTACACCTTC.

This clonotype was seen a few times. This rearrangement joins TRBV5-1 to TRBJ1-4; tentatively, D is TRBD1 (6 bases). Trimming shortened V by 3 bases and J by 8 bases, and 23 bases separated the two germline ends. The CDR3 covers 17 residues. CDR1 is SGHRS and CDR2 is YFSETQ in the germline V gene. CDR3 sequence (DNA): TGCGCCAGCAGCTCGGGTGCCACAGGAGGGCAGGGGGAAAAACTGTTTTTT. Translated: CASSSGATGGQGEKLFF.

The chain joins TRBV24-1 to TRBJ1-5; D not certain. The CDR3 contains 14 residues. V lost 1 base, J lost 3 bases, and 6 bases lay in between. CDR1 is KGHDR, CDR2 SFDVKD, per germline. CDR3 DNA: TGTGCCACCAGTGATTTAGGTACCAATCAGCCCCAGCATTTT. It is translated as CATSDLGTNQPQHF.

The rearrangement joins TRBV12-5 to TRBJ1-1; TRBD1 agrees at 11 bases. Germline CDR1 and CDR2: LGHNT and FRNRAP. J was trimmed by 2 bases and V by 6 bases; bases with no gene match: 5. This CDR3 has 15 residues. The CDR3: CASGSGTGGNTEAFF. CDR3 DNA sequence: TGTGCTAGTGGATCCGGGACAGGGGGTAACACTGAAGCTTTCTTT.

This clonotype has a count of ten or more. The genes are TRBV28 and TRBJ2-3; 7 nucleotides agree with TRBD1. The CDR3 totals 14 residues. Germline trimming cut 6 bases from V and 1 base from J; bases unmatched to any gene: 4. CDR1 is MDHEN and CDR2 is SYDVKM in the germline V gene. CDR3 region: CASSYDRGTDTQYF. The CDR3 bases are TGTGCCAGCAGCTATGACAGGGGCACAGATACGCAGTATTTT.

This clonotype occurred a few times. This chain joins TRBV29-1 and TRBJ2-7, with D possibly TRBD2 on 5 matching bases. The CDR3 runs to 13 residues. Deletions cut 5 bases from V and 0 bases from J, with 11 bases between. Germline loops: CDR1 SQVTM, CDR2 ANQGSEA. CDR3 in amino acids: CSVLRGSSYEQYF. Written as DNA, the CDR3 is TGCAGCGTTTTAAGAGGGAGCTCCTACGAGCAGTACTTC.

Only a few counts were recorded for this clonotype. It may be a read error: a sequence one base away is much more abundant. This rearrangement joins TRBV7-9 to TRBJ2-1, with 9 positions matching TRBD2. The CDR3 length is 15 residues. Germline lookup yields CDR1 SEHNR and CDR2 FQNEAQ (reference sequence). In DNA form, the CDR3 reads TGTGTCAGCAGCCCCCAGGGGCGGGGGGGCAATGAGCAGTTCTTC. Translation: CVSSPQGRGGNEQFF.

This clonotype was seen a handful of times. The chain carries TRBV6-6 and TRBJ1-1; 8 nucleotides agree with TRBD1. Germline CDR1 reads MNHNY; CDR2 reads SVGAGI (reference sequence). The ends lost 3 bases at V and 1 base at J; junction bases unmatched: 4. The CDR3 covers 15 residues. This CDR3 reads CASSYAGTGNTEAFF. The CDR3 DNA reads TGTGCCAGCAGTTATGCCGGGACAGGGAACACTGAAGCTTTCTTT.

Notes on this clonotype: The junction departs from germline at one end; a sequencing error may be responsible. This chain uses TRBV29-1 with TRBJ1-1, with D tentatively TRBD1 (5 bases). Germline lookup yields CDR1 SQVTM and CDR2 ANQGSEA. The CDR3 runs to 13 residues. The chain's CDR3 is CSVAQVLNAEAFF. The CDR3 DNA reads TGCAGCGTTGCACAGGTTCTGAACGCTGAAGCTTTCTTT.

This clonotype was seen more than once but under ten times. The chain employs TRBV7-9 and TRBJ2-1, with no clear D. This CDR3 spans 13 amino acids. V lost 3 bases to trimming and J lost 6 bases, with 9 bases between them. Per germline, CDR1 SEHNR and CDR2 FQNEAQ (reference sequence). The CDR3 loop reads CASSFQLRNEQFF. For the CDR3, the DNA is TGTGCCAGCAGCTTCCAACTACGCAATGAGCAGTTCTTC.

This clonotype showed up just a few times. The rearrangement links TRBV10-3 to TRBJ2-3; 14 bases map to TRBD2. This CDR3 has 17 residues. J gave up 5 bases and V 4 bases, and 8 bases lay outside the gene matches. Germline loops: CDR1 ENHRY, CDR2 SYGVKD. The CDR3 loop is CAISGRLAGGFKDTQYF. CDR3 bases: TGTGCCATCAGTGGGCGACTAGCGGGGGGGTTTAAAGATACGCAGTATTTT.

V and J are TRBV6-5 and TRBJ1-2; possible D gene TRBD1, 5 bases. The length of the CDR3 is 12 residues. Germline V gene lookup returns CDR1 MNHEY and CDR2 SVGAGI. The ends were cut back, 7 bases at V and 8 bases at J, with 14 bases in the middle. The CDR3 sequence is CASITEGQGYTF. CDR3 DNA sequence: TGTGCCAGCATCACGGAGGGGCAGGGCTACACCTTC.

This clonotype was counted a few times. The chain recombines TRBV27 with TRBJ1-6; the D gene is possibly TRBD1 (6 bases). Germline CDR1 is MNHEY and CDR2 is SMNVEV (reference sequence). The CDR3 extends over 16 amino acids. Trimming pared 3 bases from V and 10 bases from J, leaving 19 bases between. CDR3 amino acids: CASSLAQGFGESPLHF. In DNA, the CDR3 is TGTGCCAGCAGTTTGGCCCAGGGGTTCGGAGAATCACCCCTCCACTTT.

This clonotype was detected a few times. The genes are TRBV7-9 and TRBJ2-1; possible D gene TRBD2, 5 bases. Per germline, CDR1 SEHNR and CDR2 FQNEAQ (reference sequence). Trimming stripped 5 bases from V and 7 bases from J, with 12 bases between. The CDR3 is 13 amino acids. CDR3 bases: TGTGCCAGCAGCCCCCCCCGGACTAATGAGCAGTTCTTC. Translating gives CASSPPRTNEQFF.

This sequence joins TRBV12-3 or TRBV12-4 and TRBJ1-2; D is undetermined. The CDR3 totals 14 residues. V was cut by 4 bases and J by 1 base, with 10 bases left in between. As DNA, the CDR3 is TGTGCCAGCAGTTACAATCGTATTAACTATGGCTACACCTTC. It codes for CASSYNRINYGYTF.

Concerning this clonotype itself: A much more abundant neighbour one base away suggests this may be a read error. The chain is built from TRBV29-1 and TRBJ2-7; D is possibly TRBD1 (5 bases). The CDR3 totals 13 residues. CDR1 is SQVTM and CDR2 is ANQGSEA in the germline V gene. The V end was cut by 2 bases, the J end by 8 bases, with 16 bases between. CDR3 bases: TGCAGCGTTGAATCAGTGGCATGGGGCAAGCAGTACTTC. It specifies CSVESVAWGKQYF.

V gene TRBV6-2 or TRBV6-3 combines with J gene TRBJ2-1; D call uncertain. V lost 5 bases and J lost 6, with 8 bases in between. Per the germline V gene, CDR1 is MNHEY and CDR2 is SVGEGT. The CDR3 runs to 12 residues. The CDR3: CASSETLNEQFF. CDR3 sequence (DNA): TGTGCCAGCAGTGAGACCCTCAATGAGCAGTTCTTC.

The chain joins TRBV29-1 to TRBJ2-5, with D uncertain. This CDR3 has 13 amino acids. V was clipped by 4 bases and J by 4 bases, with 13 bases between them. Germline values: CDR1 SQVTM, CDR2 ANQGSEA. In DNA, the CDR3 is TGCAGCGTTGGACTCCCTCTTGGAGAGACCCAGTACTTC. This encodes CSVGLPLGETQYF.

The V gene is TRBV24-1, the J gene TRBJ2-3; TRBD2 matches at 8 bases. The germline CDR1 and CDR2 sequences are KGHDR and SFDVKD. V shed 1 base, J shed 2 bases, and the junction held 7 bases outside the gene matches. The CDR3 has 17 amino acids. This CDR3 reads CATSDFGPGLDTDTQYF. CDR3 bases: TGTGCCACCAGTGATTTTGGCCCGGGACTAGACACAGATACGCAGTATTTT.